This T cell receptor (beta chain) comes out of a study of T cells after yellow fever vaccination. TCRdb used MiXCR to reprocess the 5' RACE reads, holding one entry per CDR3 protein. The table lists about 330,000 distinct CDR3 sequences, around 8.1% of them singletons, with roughly 15% in the top ten. This clonotype showed up just a few times. This sample comprised PBMCs, obtained roughly 47 days after the first yellow fever vaccination. The receptor was derived from a man younger than 35 who received the YFV17D yellow fever vaccine.

The CDR3: CASSRGGNQNTNEKLFF. The DNA for the CDR3 is TGTGCCAGCTCCCGGGGAGGGAATCAAAATACTAATGAAAAACTGTTTTTT. The chain joins TRBV4-2 to TRBJ1-4, with no clear D. This CDR3 is 17 amino acids long. V was clipped by 8 bases and J by 2 bases, with 21 bases between them. Germline V CDR1 and CDR2: LGHNA, YNFKEQ.